A single sample gave rise to the 24 T cell receptor beta chains below, sequenced in a study of T-cell memory formation after mild COVID-19. Each CDR3 protein gets one entry after TCRdb re-called the 5' RACE reads with MiXCR. This sample has about 340,000 distinct CDR3 sequences; 10% to 15% occur once, and the top ten carry about a fifth. The material sequenced was PBMCs or a T cell subset sorted from them (not recorded which). Source of these receptors: a man aged 18-30 years who had mild COVID-19 (a few samples of this study predate the infection). Cell type and time point are not known.

This clonotype was found a few times. The chain has TRBV29-1 and TRBJ2-7; perhaps TRBD2 as D (5 bases). The CDR3 extends over 12 amino acids. Germline CDR1 is SQVTM and CDR2 is ANQGSEA. V dropped 6 bases and J dropped 10 bases, with 19 bases sitting between them. Written as DNA, the CDR3 is TGCAGCGTCGGGGTTGGGCAGGCCGAACAGTACTTC. Translation gives CSVGVGQAEQYF.

V gene TRBV10-3 combines with J gene TRBJ1-5; 9 bases map to TRBD1. The CDR3 runs 14 residues. Germline CDR1 is ENHRY and CDR2 is SYGVKD. Trimming removed 2 bases from V and 7 bases from J; junction bases left unmatched: 3. The CDR3 nucleotides are TGTGCCATCAGTGAGGGGACAGGGAGCCAGCCCCAGCATTTT. Translating gives CAISEGTGSQPQHF.

This clonotype has only a few counts. This sequence joins TRBV4-1 and TRBJ2-1; TRBD2 matches 13 bases. Germline CDR1 reads MGHRA; CDR2 reads YSYEKL. V lost 0 bases to trimming and J lost 2 bases; unmatched junction nucleotides: 1. This CDR3 has 17 amino acids. CDR3 sequence reads: CASSQDGTSGAYNEQFF. DNA for the CDR3: TGCGCCAGCAGCCAAGATGGGACTAGCGGGGCCTACAATGAGCAGTTCTTC.

The chain employs TRBV20-1 and TRBJ2-7; tentatively, D is TRBD1 or TRBD2 (5 bases each). V was trimmed by 1 base and J by 9 bases, leaving 16 bases between them. Germline V gene sequence: CDR1 DFQATT, CDR2 SNEGSKA (reference sequence). The CDR3 length is 13 residues. DNA for the CDR3: TGCAGTGCTAGAGCCGGGACCACTTTTGGGCAGTACTTC. Amino acid sequence: CSARAGTTFGQYF.

The chain combines TRBV6-6 with TRBJ2-3; D ambiguous. From germline, CDR1 is MNHNY and CDR2 SVGAGI (reference sequence). The CDR3 is made up of 18 amino acids. V was clipped by 0 bases and J by 2 bases, with 18 bases between them. CDR3 nucleotide sequence: TGTGCCAGCAGTTACTCGAAATTCCGAGATTCCGACACAGATACGCAGTATTTT. Translated, it gives CASSYSKFRDSDTDTQYF.

Of note for this clonotype: Being one base from a much bigger clone, this may be a read error. This chain links TRBV5-1 with TRBJ2-2, with 7 nucleotides matching TRBD2. The CDR3 has 13 residues. Germline V gene sequence: CDR1 SGHRS, CDR2 YFSETQ. The CDR3 is CASSLGESGEMFF. The DNA of the CDR3 is TGCGCCAGCAGCTTGGGGGAGAGCGGGGAGATGTTTTTT.

This clonotype was seen at least ten times. The genes are TRBV20-1 and TRBJ1-6, with D possibly TRBD1 on 6 matching bases. Germline V gene sequence: CDR1 DFQATT, CDR2 SNEGSKA (reference sequence). V lost 5 bases to trimming and J lost 7 bases, with 12 bases between them. This CDR3 has 13 amino acids. CDR3 amino acids: CSAEDRWNSPLHF. CDR3 DNA sequence: TGCAGTGCTGAAGACAGGTGGAATTCACCCCTCCACTTT.

The rearrangement joins TRBV21-1 to TRBJ2-7; TRBD1 is the table's D call, not checked against the DNA. TRBV21-1 counts as a pseudogene. The CDR3 is 16 amino acids. The CDR3 region is CASSKGEPPKMSEQYV. CDR3 nucleotide sequence: TGTGCCAGCAGCAAGGGTGAGCCCCCTAAGATGTCCGAGCAGTACGTC.

This clonotype was detected a few times. The chain joins TRBV28 to TRBJ2-2; D unclear. The germline V gene has CDR1 MDHEN and CDR2 SYDVKM. CDR3 length: 16 amino acids. The ends were cut back, 10 bases at V and 3 bases at J, with 21 bases in the middle. The CDR3 DNA reads TGTGCCACCGATACCCCCGATGCGCGCGACACCGGGGAGCTGTTTTTT. Translated: CATDTPDARDTGELFF.

This clonotype was counted a few times. The J gene is TRBJ2-3, the V gene TRBV20-1; D may be TRBD2 (5 bases). The CDR3 runs to 14 residues. V lost 0 bases and J 6 bases, leaving 13 bases between the germline ends. The germline gives CDR1 DFQATT, CDR2 SNEGSKA (reference sequence). The CDR3 is CSAREGGRADTQYF. The CDR3 DNA reads as TGCAGTGCTAGAGAAGGAGGTCGGGCGGATACGCAGTATTTT.

V and J are TRBV29-1 and TRBJ2-1; 7 bases agree with TRBD2. J gave up 9 bases and V 4 bases, and 9 bases lay outside the gene matches. This CDR3 is 13 amino acids long. CDR1 and CDR2 from the germline V gene are SQVTM and ANQGSEA. Here the CDR3 DNA reads TGCAGCGTTGGGGGAAGACTAGCAGTTGAGCAGTTCTTC. The encoded protein is CSVGGRLAVEQFF.

This clonotype was seen ten or more times. This chain uses TRBV5-1 with TRBJ2-5; TRBD1 might be the D (6 bases). The germline V gene has CDR1 SGHRS and CDR2 YFSETQ. V dropped 0 bases and J dropped 2 bases, with 11 bases sitting between them. The CDR3 sequence is 15 residues long. The CDR3 here is CASSLATGIQETQYF. In DNA form, the CDR3 reads TGCGCCAGCAGCTTGGCCACAGGGATTCAAGAGACCCAGTACTTC.

The rearrangement uses TRBV6-5 and TRBJ1-6; D remains unclear. V was clipped by 0 bases and J by 2 bases, with 8 bases between them. This CDR3 is built from 16 residues. Germline CDR1 is MNHEY and CDR2 is SVGAGI. CDR3 region: CASSYSTAAYNSPLHF. The CDR3 region has the DNA TGTGCCAGCAGTTACTCGACGGCAGCCTATAATTCACCCCTCCACTTT.

This clonotype was detected ten times or more. The chain couples TRBV11-2 to TRBJ1-2; 11 nucleotides line up with TRBD1. The CDR3 sequence is 15 residues long. CDR1 is SGHAT, CDR2 FQNNGV, per germline. The V gene end was trimmed by 4 bases and the J gene end by 0 bases; junction bases not matched to a gene: 1. This CDR3 reads CASSWGQGANYGYTF. In nucleotides, the CDR3 is TGTGCCAGCAGCTGGGGACAGGGGGCTAACTATGGCTACACCTTC.

This clonotype showed up just once. V usage is TRBV9 and J usage is TRBJ2-1, with 8 positions matching TRBD2. Germline CDR1 SGDLS, CDR2 YYNGEE. Trimming took 0 bases from V and 7 from J; bases not matched to a gene: 3. The CDR3 extends over 14 amino acids. In DNA form, the CDR3 reads TGTGCCAGCAGCGTAGCGGGGGGGCCGAATGAGCAGTTCTTC. It yields the protein CASSVAGGPNEQFF.

The V call is TRBV2, the J call TRBJ1-6; 7 nucleotides agree with TRBD1. The CDR3 spans 15 residues. Trimming took 6 bases from V and 5 from J; bases not matched to a gene: 7. Germline CDR1 is SNHLY and CDR2 is FYNNEI. The CDR3 loop is CASRTTGMNNSPLHF. The DNA for the CDR3 is TGTGCCAGCAGAACGACAGGGATGAATAATTCACCCCTCCACTTT.

This chain connects TRBV6-2 or TRBV6-3 to TRBJ2-1; D remains unclear. The length of the CDR3 is 14 residues. V dropped 3 bases and J dropped 5 bases, with 11 bases sitting between them. CDR1 and CDR2 from the germline V gene are MNHEY and SVGEGT. CDR3: CASSYPGSDNEQFF. The CDR3 DNA is TGTGCCAGCAGTTATCCGGGTTCTGACAATGAGCAGTTCTTC.

J is TRBJ2-2 and V is TRBV7-9; TRBD1 matches 9 bases. The CDR3 extends over 18 amino acids. Trimming removed 2 bases from V and 0 bases from J; junction bases left unmatched: 7. Germline V gene data show CDR1 as SEHNR and CDR2 as FQNEAQ (reference sequence). The DNA of the CDR3 is TGTGCCAGCAGCTTACCCTTCGGACAGGGGACGAACACCGGGGAGCTGTTTTTT. Translating it yields CASSLPFGQGTNTGELFF.

This clonotype was detected a few times. This chain uses TRBV6-5 with TRBJ2-3; D could derive from TRBD1 or TRBD2 (5 bases each). Germline V lookup: CDR1 MNHEY, CDR2 SVGAGI. There are 16 residues in the CDR3. Between the trimmed V and J ends, which lost 6 bases and 2 bases, there was a span of 18 bases. The chain's CDR3 is CASRLEGSGFTDTQYF. CDR3 nucleotides: TGTGCCAGCAGGCTAGAGGGGAGCGGATTCACAGATACGCAGTATTTT.

V is TRBV6-5 and J is TRBJ2-1, with D tentatively TRBD1 (6 bases). The CDR3 sequence is 14 residues long. V gave up 0 bases and J gave up 9 bases, with 12 bases separating them. Per germline, CDR1 MNHEY and CDR2 SVGAGI. The CDR3 DNA follows: TGTGCCAGCAGTTACTCGCCAGGGGCAGGTGAGCAGTTCTTC. This encodes CASSYSPGAGEQFF.

This chain joins TRBV4-3 and TRBJ2-5; D perhaps matches TRBD2 (7 bases). The CDR3 spans 16 residues. Germline V CDR1 and CDR2: LGHNA, YSLEER. V shed 3 bases and J shed 4 bases, with 18 bases lying between them. CDR3 nucleotides: TGCGCCAGCAGCCATCACGGGGGGCGAGTTCGAGAGACCCAGTACTTC. This gives the protein CASSHHGGRVRETQYF.

The V and J genes are TRBV27 and TRBJ1-6; D is perhaps TRBD1 (6 bases). Germline V gene data show CDR1 as MNHEY and CDR2 as SMNVEV (reference sequence). This CDR3 region has 12 residues. Deletions cut 7 bases from V and 10 bases from J, with 11 bases between. CDR3: CASMQGKSPLHF. The CDR3 nucleotides are TGTGCCAGCATGCAGGGGAAGTCACCCCTCCACTTT.

This clonotype was seen many times. The chain has TRBV13 and TRBJ1-1, with 10 bases that match TRBD1. The CDR3 is 16 residues long. J lost 0 bases, V lost 5 bases, and 6 bases had no gene match. CDR1 is PRHDT, CDR2 FYEKMQ, per germline (reference sequence). CDR3: CASSRRTGGLNTEAFF. CDR3 DNA: TGTGCCAGCAGCCGGAGGACAGGGGGATTGAACACTGAAGCTTTCTTT.

Only a few counts were recorded for this clonotype. This chain connects TRBV9 to TRBJ2-1; D perhaps matches TRBD1 (6 bases). V was clipped by 0 bases and J by 14 bases, with 21 bases between them. This CDR3 is 15 amino acids long. Germline V CDR1 and CDR2: SGDLS, YYNGEE. The CDR3 bases are TGTGCCAGCAGCGTAGAGGGGGACATGAGGGTTAAGAAGTTCTTC. Amino acid sequence: CASSVEGDMRVKKFF.